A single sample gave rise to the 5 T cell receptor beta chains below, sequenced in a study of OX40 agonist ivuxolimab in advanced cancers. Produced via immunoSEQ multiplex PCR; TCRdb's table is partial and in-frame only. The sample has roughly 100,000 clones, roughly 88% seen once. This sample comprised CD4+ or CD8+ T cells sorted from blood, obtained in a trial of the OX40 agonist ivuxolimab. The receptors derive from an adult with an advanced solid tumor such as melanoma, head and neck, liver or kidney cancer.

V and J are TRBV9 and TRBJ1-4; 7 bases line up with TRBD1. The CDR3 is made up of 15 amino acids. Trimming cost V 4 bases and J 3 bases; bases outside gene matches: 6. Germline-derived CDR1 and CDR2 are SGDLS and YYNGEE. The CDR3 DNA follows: TGTGCCAGCAGCCAGGGGGGAGGTGCTAATGAAAAACTGTTTTTT. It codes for CASSQGGGANEKLFF.

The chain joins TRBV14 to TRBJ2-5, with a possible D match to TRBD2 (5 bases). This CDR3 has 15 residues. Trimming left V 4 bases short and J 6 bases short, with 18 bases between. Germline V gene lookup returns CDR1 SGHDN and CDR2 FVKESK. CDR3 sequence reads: CASSPLGSTRKTQYF. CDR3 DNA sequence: TGTGCCAGCAGCCCCTTGGGGAGTACTCGAAAGACCCAGTACTTC.

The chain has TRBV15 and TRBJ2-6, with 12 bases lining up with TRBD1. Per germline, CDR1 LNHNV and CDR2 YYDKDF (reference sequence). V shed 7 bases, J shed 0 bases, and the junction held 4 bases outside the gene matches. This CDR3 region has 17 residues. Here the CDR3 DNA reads TGTGCCACCATGGGGACAGGGGGCTACTCTGGGGCCAACGTCCTGACTTTC. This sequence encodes CATMGTGGYSGANVLTF.

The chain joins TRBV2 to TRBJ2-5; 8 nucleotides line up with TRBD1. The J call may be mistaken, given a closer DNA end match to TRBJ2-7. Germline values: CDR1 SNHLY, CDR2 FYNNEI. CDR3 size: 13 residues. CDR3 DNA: TGTGCCAGTTTGGACAGGGTAGGACACGAGCAGTACTTC. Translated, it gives CASLDRVGHEQYF.

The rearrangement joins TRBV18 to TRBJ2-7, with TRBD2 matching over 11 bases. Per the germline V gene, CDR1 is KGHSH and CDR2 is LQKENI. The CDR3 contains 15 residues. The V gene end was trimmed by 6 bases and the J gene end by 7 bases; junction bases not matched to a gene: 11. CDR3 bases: TGTGCCAGCTCTCCCAGGTTAGCGGGAGGGCCGGAGCAGTACTTC. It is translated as CASSPRLAGGPEQYF.